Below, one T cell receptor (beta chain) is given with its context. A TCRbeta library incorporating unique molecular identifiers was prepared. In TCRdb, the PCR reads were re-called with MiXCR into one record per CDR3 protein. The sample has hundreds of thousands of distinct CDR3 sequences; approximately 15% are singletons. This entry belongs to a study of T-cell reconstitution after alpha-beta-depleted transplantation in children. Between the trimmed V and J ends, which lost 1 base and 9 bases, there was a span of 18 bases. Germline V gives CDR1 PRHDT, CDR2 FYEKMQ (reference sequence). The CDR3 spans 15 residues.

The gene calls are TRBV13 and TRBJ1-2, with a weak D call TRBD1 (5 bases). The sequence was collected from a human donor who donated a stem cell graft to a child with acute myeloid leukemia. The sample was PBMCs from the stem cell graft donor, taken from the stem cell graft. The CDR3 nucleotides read TGTGCCAGCAGCTTAGCGGGGGATACACGAGCCCGCTACACCTTC. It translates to CASSLAGDTRARYTF.